What follows are 10 T cell receptor beta chains derived from one specimen sequenced in a study of T cell responses to AZD1222 COVID-19 vaccine. Sequenced by immunoSEQ multiplex PCR; TCRdb stores in-frame clones only, minus some. Among about 42,000 clones listed, 65% to 85% were seen once. Sequencing was performed on peripheral blood, taken 28 days after the second AZD1222 dose. Receptors originate from an adult who received the AZD1222 COVID-19 vaccine.

The rearrangement links TRBV7-2 to TRBJ1-2; TRBD1 aligns across 8 bases. Germline V gene sequence: CDR1 SGHTA, CDR2 FQGNSA. Trimming removed 1 base from V and 8 bases from J; junction bases left unmatched: 6. The CDR3 extends over 14 amino acids. CDR3 region: CASSLGGTGHGYTF. The CDR3 DNA sequence: TGTGCCAGCAGCTTAGGAGGGACAGGACACGGCTACACCTTC.

The chain employs TRBV19 and TRBJ2-3; D gene unclear. Germline assignment: CDR1 LNHDA and CDR2 SQIVND (reference sequence). Deletions cut 4 bases from V and 6 bases from J, with 11 bases between. The CDR3 has 13 residues. In DNA, the CDR3 is TGTGCCAGTAGTAGGGCGAAGACGGATACGCAGTATTTT. Protein: CASSRAKTDTQYF.

The chain couples TRBV19 to TRBJ1-4; D call uncertain. CDR3 size: 15 residues. CDR1 and CDR2 (germline): LNHDA, SQIVND (reference sequence). Between the trimmed V and J ends, which lost 5 bases and 0 bases, there was a span of 10 bases. The CDR3 protein is CASSGGGATNEKLFF. CDR3 DNA sequence: TGTGCCAGTAGTGGCGGCGGTGCAACTAATGAAAAACTGTTTTTT.

The chain combines TRBV24-1 with TRBJ1-5; D might be TRBD1 (6 bases). The CDR3 length is 14 residues. Trimming pared 7 bases from V and 6 bases from J, leaving 15 bases between. The germline CDR1 and CDR2 sequences are KGHDR and SFDVKD. The CDR3 nucleotides are TGTGCCACCAGCACAACAGGGCCGGGTCAGCCCCAGCATTTT. Translating gives CATSTTGPGQPQHF.

The chain has TRBV2 and TRBJ2-3; 11 bases are shared with TRBD2. V lost 6 bases, J lost 0 bases, and 11 bases stayed unmatched. The CDR3 runs to 18 residues. CDR1 and CDR2 from the germline V gene are SNHLY and FYNNEI. As DNA, the CDR3 is TGTGCCAGCAGAGGTTTCGGGACTAGCGGAGCTAGCACAGATACGCAGTATTTT. Translated, it gives CASRGFGTSGASTDTQYF.

The chain carries TRBV7-8 and TRBJ1-2; D may be TRBD1 (6 bases). V gave up 7 bases and J gave up 3 bases, with 21 bases separating them. Germline V lookup: CDR1 SGHVS, CDR2 FQNEAQ. The CDR3 consists of 16 residues. CDR3 residues: CASNSRLGGRDYGYTF. In nucleotides, the CDR3 is TGTGCCAGCAACTCCCGGTTGGGGGGGCGGGACTATGGCTACACCTTC.

V usage is TRBV3-1 (or the pseudogene TRBV3-2) and J usage is TRBJ2-4; TRBD2 matches at 12 bases. The germline gives CDR1 LGHDT, CDR2 YNNKEL (reference sequence). The CDR3 has 17 amino acids. V lost 1 base and J lost 0; bases outside the gene matches: 1. The CDR3 DNA is TGTGCCAGCAGCCAAGGACTAGCGGGGGTAGCCAAAAACATTCAGTACTTC. This translates into CASSQGLAGVAKNIQYF.

V usage is TRBV30 and J usage is TRBJ2-7, with D tentatively TRBD2 (6 bases). Germline CDR1 GTSNPN, CDR2 SVGIG (reference sequence). Trimming left V 2 bases short and J 0 bases short, with 14 bases between. CDR3 length: 15 residues. The CDR3 loop reads CAWSTGLSSSYEQYF. The DNA for the CDR3 is TGTGCCTGGAGTACCGGACTATCCAGCTCCTACGAGCAGTACTTC.

The gene calls are TRBV6-6 and TRBJ1-1, with D unclear. Germline values: CDR1 MNHNY, CDR2 SVGAGI (reference sequence). The CDR3 extends over 16 amino acids. V gave up 5 bases and J gave up 4 bases, with 20 bases separating them. As DNA, the CDR3 is TGTGCCAGCAGTCGACCCGGGGTCACGGGAGGCACTGAAGCTTTCTTT. This translates into CASSRPGVTGGTEAFF.

The chain recombines TRBV5-6 with TRBJ2-5, with 9 bases identical to TRBD1. The CDR3 loop spans 16 amino acids. CDR1 SGHDT and CDR2 YYEEEE come from the germline V gene. V was pared by 0 bases and J by 5 bases, with 8 bases of the junction left unmatched. CDR3 amino acids: CASSLVTGGLRETQYF. CDR3 DNA sequence: TGTGCCAGCAGCTTGGTTACAGGGGGCCTAAGGGAGACCCAGTACTTC. The variable domain in full, completed from reference TRBV5-6 and TRBJ2-5, reads DAGVTQSPTHLIKTRGQQVTLRCSPKSGHDTVSWYQQALGQGPQFIFQYYEEEERQRGNFPDRFSGHQFPNYSSELNVNALLLGDSALYLCASSLVTGGLRETQYFGPGTRLLVL.